This T cell receptor (beta chain) was sequenced for a study of CD4+ T cells in melanoma. Study observations and caveats: A reported correlation linked neoantigen-specific CD4+ T cells to CD8+, macrophage and B cell function. Neoantigen-specific CD4+ T cells in melanoma reportedly had diverse differentiation states.

In germline, CDR1 is LNHNV, CDR2 YYDKDF (reference sequence). Deletions cut 0 bases from V and 9 bases from J, with 17 bases between. CDR3 length equals 15 residues. On this clone itself: What it binds is unknown.

Data came from immunoSEQ multiplex PCR; TCRdb stores just in-frame clones and leaves some out. The sample lists some 120,000 clones; 92% were seen once. This TCR derives from a human donor with melanoma. Sequencing was done on a sample of peripheral blood. The chain is built from TRBV15 and TRBJ1-2, with D unresolved. The CDR3 sequence is CATSRDLGSPGRYTF. The CDR3, as DNA: TGTGCCACCAGCAGAGATTTGGGATCCCCGGGTCGCTACACCTTC. Complete variable domain (other parts from reference TRBV15 and TRBJ1-2): DAMVIQNPRYQVTQFGKPVTLSCSQTLNHNVMYWYQQKSSQAPKLLFHYYDKDFNNEADTPDNFQSRRPNTSFCFLDIRSPGLGDTAMYLCATSRDLGSPGRYTFGSGTRLTVV.